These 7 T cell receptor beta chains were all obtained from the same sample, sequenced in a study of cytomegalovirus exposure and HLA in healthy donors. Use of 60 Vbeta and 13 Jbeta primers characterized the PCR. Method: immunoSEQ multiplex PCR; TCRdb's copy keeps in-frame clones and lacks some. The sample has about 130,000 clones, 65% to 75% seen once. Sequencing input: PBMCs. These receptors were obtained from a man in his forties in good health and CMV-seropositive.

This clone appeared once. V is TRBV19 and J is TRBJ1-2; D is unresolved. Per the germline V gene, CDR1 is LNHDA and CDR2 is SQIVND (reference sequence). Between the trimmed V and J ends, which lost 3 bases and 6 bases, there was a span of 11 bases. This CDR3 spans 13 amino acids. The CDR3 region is CASSIEQDDGYTF. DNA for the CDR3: TGTGCCAGTAGTATCGAACAAGATGATGGCTACACCTTC.

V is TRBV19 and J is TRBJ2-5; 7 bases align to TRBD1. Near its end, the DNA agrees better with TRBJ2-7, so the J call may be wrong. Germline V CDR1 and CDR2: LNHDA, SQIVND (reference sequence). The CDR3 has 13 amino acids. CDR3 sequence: CASSIDRADEQYF. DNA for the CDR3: TGTGCCAGTAGTATTGACAGGGCCGACGAGCAGTACTTC.

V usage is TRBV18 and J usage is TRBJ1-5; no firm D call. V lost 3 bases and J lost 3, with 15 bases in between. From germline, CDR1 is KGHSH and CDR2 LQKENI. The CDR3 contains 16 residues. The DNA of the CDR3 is TGTGCCAGCTCACCGGCCCCACCGCAATCCAATCAGCCCCAGCATTTT. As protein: CASSPAPPQSNQPQHF.

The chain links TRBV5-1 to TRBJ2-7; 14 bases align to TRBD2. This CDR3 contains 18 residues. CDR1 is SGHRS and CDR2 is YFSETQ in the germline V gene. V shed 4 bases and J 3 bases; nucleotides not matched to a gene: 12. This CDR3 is CASSPWGTSGSMVYEQYF. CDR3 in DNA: TGCGCCAGCAGCCCCTGGGGGACTAGCGGGAGTATGGTCTACGAGCAGTACTTC.

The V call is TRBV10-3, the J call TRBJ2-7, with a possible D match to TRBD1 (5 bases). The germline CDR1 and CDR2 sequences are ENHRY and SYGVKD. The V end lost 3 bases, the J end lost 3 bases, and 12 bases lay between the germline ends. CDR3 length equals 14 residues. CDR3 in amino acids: CAISEGRDLYEQYF. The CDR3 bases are TGTGCCATCAGTGAAGGCAGGGATCTCTACGAGCAGTACTTC.

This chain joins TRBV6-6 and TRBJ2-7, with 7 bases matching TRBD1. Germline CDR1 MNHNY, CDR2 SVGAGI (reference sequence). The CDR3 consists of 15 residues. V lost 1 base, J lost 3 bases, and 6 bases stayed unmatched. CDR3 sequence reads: CASSYYGDSIYEQYF. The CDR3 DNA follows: TGTGCCAGCAGTTACTATGGGGACAGTATCTACGAGCAGTACTTC.

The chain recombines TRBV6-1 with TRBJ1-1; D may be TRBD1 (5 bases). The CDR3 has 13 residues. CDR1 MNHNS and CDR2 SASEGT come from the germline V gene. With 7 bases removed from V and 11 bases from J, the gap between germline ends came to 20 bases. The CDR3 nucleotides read TGTGCCAGCAAACGGGGGGTAGAGGTGCGGGCTTTCTTT. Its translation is CASKRGVEVRAFF.